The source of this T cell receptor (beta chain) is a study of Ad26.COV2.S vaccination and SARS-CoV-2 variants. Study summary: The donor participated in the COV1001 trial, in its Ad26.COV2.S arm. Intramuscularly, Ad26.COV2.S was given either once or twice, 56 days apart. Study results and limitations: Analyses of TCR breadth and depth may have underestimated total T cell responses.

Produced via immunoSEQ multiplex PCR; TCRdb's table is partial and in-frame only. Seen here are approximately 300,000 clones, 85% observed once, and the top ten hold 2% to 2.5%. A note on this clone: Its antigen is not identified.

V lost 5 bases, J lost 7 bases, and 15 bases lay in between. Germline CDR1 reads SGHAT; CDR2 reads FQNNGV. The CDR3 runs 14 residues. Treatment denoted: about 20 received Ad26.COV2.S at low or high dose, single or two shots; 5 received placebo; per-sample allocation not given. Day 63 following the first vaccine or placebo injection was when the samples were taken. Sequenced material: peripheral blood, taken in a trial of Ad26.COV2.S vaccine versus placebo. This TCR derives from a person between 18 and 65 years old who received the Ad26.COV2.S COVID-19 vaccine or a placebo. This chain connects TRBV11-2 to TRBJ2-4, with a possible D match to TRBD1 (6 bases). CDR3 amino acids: CASSPQRTENIQYF. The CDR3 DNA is TGTGCCAGCAGCCCCCAGCGGACAGAGAACATTCAGTACTTC.